This TCR beta chain emerged from a study of blood T cell repertoires in COVID-19. Study-level information: PBMCs, B-cell-depleted T cells, or T cells provided the cDNA or gDNA that made up the material.

Germline CDR1 reads SGDLS; CDR2 reads YYNGEE. The CDR3 covers 16 residues. The V gene lost 3 bases and the J gene lost 7 bases, with 21 bases spanning the gap. Living in roughly 25 US areas, the participants were between 18 and 89 years of age. Clones were sequenced by immunoSEQ multiplex PCR, and TCRdb holds only the in-frame ones, with some missing. The table has 400,000 to 500,000 clones, 70% to 90% seen once. This TCR was recovered from a young woman who had been exposed to COVID-19. Input material: PBMCs or T cells enriched from blood (not recorded which). V and J are TRBV9 and TRBJ2-3, with a tentative D call TRBD2 (6 bases). The CDR3 sequence: CASSGRGEAAGNTQYF. In DNA, the CDR3 is TGTGCCAGCAGCGGCCGGGGAGAGGCGGCGGGGAATACGCAGTATTTT. Supplemented by reference TRBV9 and TRBJ2-3, the full variable domain reads DSGVTQTPKHLITATGQRVTLRCSPRSGDLSVYWYQQSLDQGLQFLIQYYNGEERAKGNILERFSAQQFPDLHSELNLSSLELGDSALYFCASSGRGEAAGNTQYFGPGTRLTVL.